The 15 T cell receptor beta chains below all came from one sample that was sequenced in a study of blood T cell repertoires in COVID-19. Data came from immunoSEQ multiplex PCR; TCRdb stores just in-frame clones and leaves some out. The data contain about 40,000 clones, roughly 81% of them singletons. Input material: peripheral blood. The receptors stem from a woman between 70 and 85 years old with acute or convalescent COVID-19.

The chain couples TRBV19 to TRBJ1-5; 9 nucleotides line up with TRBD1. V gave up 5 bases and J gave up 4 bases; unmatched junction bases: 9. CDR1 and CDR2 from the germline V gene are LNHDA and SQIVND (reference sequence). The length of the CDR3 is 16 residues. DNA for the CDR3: TGTGCCAGTAGTCTCCCGGGACAGGGAAATAATCAGCCCCAGCATTTT. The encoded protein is CASSLPGQGNNQPQHF. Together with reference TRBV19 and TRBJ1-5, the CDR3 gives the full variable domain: DGGITQSPKYLFRKEGQNVTLSCEQNLNHDAMYWYRQDPGQGLRLIYYSQIVNDFQKGDIAEGYSVSREKKESFPLTVTSAQKNPTAFYLCASSLPGQGNNQPQHFGDGTRLSIL.

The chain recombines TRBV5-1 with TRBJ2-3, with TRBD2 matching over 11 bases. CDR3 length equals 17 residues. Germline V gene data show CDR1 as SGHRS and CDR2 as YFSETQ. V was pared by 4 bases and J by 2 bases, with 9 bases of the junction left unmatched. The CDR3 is CASSNTILAGVTDTQYF. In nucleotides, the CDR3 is TGCGCCAGCAGCAATACTATACTAGCGGGGGTCACAGATACGCAGTATTTT.

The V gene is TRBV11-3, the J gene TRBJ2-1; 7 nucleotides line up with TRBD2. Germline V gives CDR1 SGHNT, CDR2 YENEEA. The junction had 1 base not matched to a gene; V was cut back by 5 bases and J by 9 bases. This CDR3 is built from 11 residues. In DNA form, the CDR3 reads TGTGCCAGCAGCGAGCGGGGTGAGCAGTTCTTC. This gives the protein CASSERGEQFF.

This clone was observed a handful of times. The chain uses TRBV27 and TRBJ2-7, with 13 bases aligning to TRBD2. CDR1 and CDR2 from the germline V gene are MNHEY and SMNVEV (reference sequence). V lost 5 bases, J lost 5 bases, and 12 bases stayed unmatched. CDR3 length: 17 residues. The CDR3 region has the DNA TGTGCCAGCAGTCACTCCCAACTAGCGGGGGGGGCCAACGAGCAGTACTTC. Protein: CASSHSQLAGGANEQYF.

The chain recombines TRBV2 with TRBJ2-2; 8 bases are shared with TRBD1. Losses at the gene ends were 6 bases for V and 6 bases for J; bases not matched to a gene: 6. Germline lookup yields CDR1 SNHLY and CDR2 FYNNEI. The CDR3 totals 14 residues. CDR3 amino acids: CASSVRGRAGELFF. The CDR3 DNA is TGTGCCAGCAGCGTCAGGGGGCGCGCCGGGGAGCTGTTTTTT. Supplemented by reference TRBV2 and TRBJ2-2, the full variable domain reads EPEVTQTPSHQVTQMGQEVILRCVPISNHLYFYWYRQILGQKVEFLVSFYNNEISEKSEIFDDQFSVERPDGSNFTLKIRSTKLEDSAMYFCASSVRGRAGELFFGEGSRLTVL.

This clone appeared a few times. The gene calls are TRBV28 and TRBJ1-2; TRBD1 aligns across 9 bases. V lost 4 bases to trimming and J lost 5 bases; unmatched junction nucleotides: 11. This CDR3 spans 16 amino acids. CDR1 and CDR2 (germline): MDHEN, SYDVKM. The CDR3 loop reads CASSYERTGEPYGYTF. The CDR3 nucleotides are TGTGCCAGCAGTTACGAGCGGACAGGGGAACCTTATGGCTACACCTTC.

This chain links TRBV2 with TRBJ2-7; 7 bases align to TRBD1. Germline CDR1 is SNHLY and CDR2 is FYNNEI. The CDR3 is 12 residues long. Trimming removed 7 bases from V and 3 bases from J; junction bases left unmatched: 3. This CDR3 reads CASTRQGYEQYF. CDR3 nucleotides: TGTGCCAGCACAAGACAGGGCTACGAGCAGTACTTC.

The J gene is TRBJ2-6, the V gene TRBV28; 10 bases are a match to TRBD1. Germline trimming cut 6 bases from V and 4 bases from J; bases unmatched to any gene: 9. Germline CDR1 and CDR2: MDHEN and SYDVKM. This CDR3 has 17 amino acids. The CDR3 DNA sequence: TGTGCCAGCAGGACCGGGACAGGGGACCGAGGGGCCAACGTCCTGACTTTC. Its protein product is CASRTGTGDRGANVLTF.

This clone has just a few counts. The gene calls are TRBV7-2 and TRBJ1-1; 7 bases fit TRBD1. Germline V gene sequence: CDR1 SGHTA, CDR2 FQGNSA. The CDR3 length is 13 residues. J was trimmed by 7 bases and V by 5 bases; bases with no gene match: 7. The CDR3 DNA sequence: TGTGCCAGCAGCCTGACAGGGTCCAGTGAAGCTTTCTTT. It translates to CASSLTGSSEAFF.

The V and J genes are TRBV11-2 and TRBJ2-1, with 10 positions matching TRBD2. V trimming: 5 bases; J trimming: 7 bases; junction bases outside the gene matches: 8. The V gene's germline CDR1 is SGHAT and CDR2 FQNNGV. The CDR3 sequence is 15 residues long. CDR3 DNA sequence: TGTGCCAGCAGCCTTATAGCGGGGGGCAGGAATGAGCAGTTCTTC. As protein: CASSLIAGGRNEQFF.

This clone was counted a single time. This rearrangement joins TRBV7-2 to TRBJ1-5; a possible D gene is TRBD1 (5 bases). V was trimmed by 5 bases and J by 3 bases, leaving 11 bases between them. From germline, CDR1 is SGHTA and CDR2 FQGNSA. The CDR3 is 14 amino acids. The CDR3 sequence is CASSTPGINQPQHF. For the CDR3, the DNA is TGTGCCAGCAGCACCCCAGGGATCAATCAGCCCCAGCATTTT.

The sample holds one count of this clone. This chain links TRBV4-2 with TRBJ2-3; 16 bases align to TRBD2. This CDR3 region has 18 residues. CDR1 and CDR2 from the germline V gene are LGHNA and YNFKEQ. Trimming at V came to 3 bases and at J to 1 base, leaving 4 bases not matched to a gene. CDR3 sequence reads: CASSQGLAGGRGTDTQYF. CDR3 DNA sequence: TGTGCCAGCAGCCAGGGACTAGCGGGGGGGCGGGGCACAGATACGCAGTATTTT.

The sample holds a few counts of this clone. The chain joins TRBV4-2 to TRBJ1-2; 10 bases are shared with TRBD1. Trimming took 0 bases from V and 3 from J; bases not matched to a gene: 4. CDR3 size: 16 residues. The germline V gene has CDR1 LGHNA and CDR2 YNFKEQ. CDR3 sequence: CASSQDLTGGDYGYTF. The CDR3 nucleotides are TGTGCCAGCAGCCAAGATTTGACAGGGGGCGACTATGGCTACACCTTC.

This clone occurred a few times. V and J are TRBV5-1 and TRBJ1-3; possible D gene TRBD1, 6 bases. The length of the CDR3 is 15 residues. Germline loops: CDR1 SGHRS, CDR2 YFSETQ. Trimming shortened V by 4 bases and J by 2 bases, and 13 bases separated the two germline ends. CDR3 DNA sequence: TGCGCCAGCAGCCTGGGGGCGCCAACTGGAAACACCATATATTTT. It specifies CASSLGAPTGNTIYF.

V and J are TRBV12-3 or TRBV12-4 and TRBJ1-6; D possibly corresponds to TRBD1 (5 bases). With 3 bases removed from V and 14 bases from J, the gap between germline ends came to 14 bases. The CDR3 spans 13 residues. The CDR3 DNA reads TGTGCCAGCAGTTTGGGCGGGACGGGGACCCTCCACTTT. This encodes CASSLGGTGTLHF.